This T cell receptor (beta chain) was found in a study of cytomegalovirus exposure and HLA in healthy donors (dated by TCRdb to the late 2010s). Regarding the research as a whole: In an earlier analysis of fewer than 750 of the donors, about 260 Gb of sequence data and just under 120 million unique TCR beta sequences from about 179 million T cells were reported. An early release covering about 600 HLA-typed donors comprised about 300 gigabases of sequencing data and roughly 85 million unique TCR sequences. The genetic ancestry cluster associated with self-reported Caucasian donors included roughly four fifths of the 300 to 400 genotyped donors. The study aimed to test whether cataloging public T cell receptors could reveal signatures of past pathogen exposure. Using immunosequencing, the study profiled T cell repertoires from around 680 subjects and related those repertoires to cytomegalovirus serostatus. In addition to the first cohort of about 650 subjects, a separate validation cohort of approximately 130 different subjects was used. The study combined high-throughput TCR immunosequencing, statistical association of individual TCRs with disease status, and machine learning to predict cytomegalovirus infection status. In a later analysis, previously published TCR beta repertoires from roughly 710 donors were re-analyzed and high-resolution HLA genotyping was added so that TCR occurrence patterns could be studied. Rather than using new phenotypic data, the later analysis identified candidate immune exposures from TCR beta sequences and from how often those sequences occurred across donors. To decide whether each TCR beta V gene segment behaved as functional or pseudogenic, an earlier analysis of approximately 600 of the donors relied on high-throughput TCR beta sequencing. Donor age, sex, ethnicity and CMV serostatus were compiled together with the repertoire data. Genome-wide SNP genotypes for about 55% of the roughly 670 donors were used in a later genetic analysis, which treated that subset as a discovery cohort. All discovery cohort repertoires had been generated using a single sequencing platform. Both class I and class II loci were covered by HLA typing, at four-digit resolution. Typing coverage varied by locus: roughly 629-640 donors for A, B, C, DRB1 and DQB1; approximately 500 for DQA1; over 600 for DPA1; fewer than 480 for DPB1. Because of strong linkage in the cohort, roughly five DR-DQ haplotypes were treated as single units for association and clustering. On average, approximately 250,000 unique TCR beta nucleotide sequences were sequenced per donor among 300 to 500 genotyped donors of the cohort, with 15% to 20% of those sequences being non-productive.

The CDR3 sequence holds 15 residues, the cysteine and phenylalanine included. Only the CDR3 DNA is retained, 45 bases long and in frame from the first base. As encoded in the germline V gene, CDR1 is MNHNS while CDR2 is SASEGT. Relative to germline, V is 6 bases shorter and J is 1 base shorter, with 16 bases between their ends. Library preparation employed the immunoSEQ multiplex PCR assay. The multiplex PCR relied on a mix of 60 forward primers for TCR Vbeta segments and 13 reverse primers for TCR Jbeta segments. Amplification of the CDR3 region of rearranged TCR beta genes was performed with a multiplex PCR assay on genomic DNA. Amplified TCR beta libraries were sequenced as 87-base-pair reads on the Illumina HiSeq System. Processing in the source paper ran as follows. A later analysis tallied roughly 76 million unique TCR beta chains across the approximately 670 repertoires, and some 10 million of those chains were shared by two or more donors. A nearest-neighbor algorithm error-corrected the raw reads and collapsed the reads into unique sequences, merging closely related sequences to remove PCR and sequencing errors. Alignment of CDR3 sequences to IMGT reference sequences was used to assign V, D and J gene segments. For a sequence to be retained, a match of at least six nucleotides to both a V gene segment and a J gene segment was required. Rearrangements were called productive when the CDR3 lacked stop codons and stayed in frame with V and J; all others were non-productive. CDR3 was defined by IMGT convention, running from the second conserved V-encoded cysteine to the conserved J-encoded phenylalanine. Sequences without an unambiguous match to a single V gene segment were excluded from the earlier analysis of about 600 of the donors. An earlier analysis of fewer than 750 of the donors called V segments functional above 56.7% productive rearrangements and segregating when the between-donor standard deviation exceeded 5%. A statistical classification framework was built to diagnose cytomegalovirus status from the catalog of TCR beta chain sequences. V and J gene assignment, in a later analysis, came from comparing TCR nucleotide sequences with IMGT/GENE-DB human TR gene sequences. In a later analysis, CDR3 sequences and most-parsimonious VDJ recombination scenarios were assigned using the TCRdist pipeline. A later analysis defined each TCR beta chain by its CDR3 amino acid sequence plus V-gene family, and excluded reads lacking a unique V-gene family. In a later analysis, several hundred highly shared, low-generation-probability nucleotide sequences were removed to address suspected cross-contamination and a sequencing artifact. In a later analysis, a clonal expansion index was calculated for each public chain from normalized within-repertoire ranks of inferred template counts. In a later analysis, generation probabilities were computed with a VDJ recombination model fitted to out-of-frame rearrangements, and the resulting probabilities were checked against IGoR. Hypergeometric tests were used in a later analysis to score TCR-TCR, TCR-HLA and TCR-CMV co-occurrence, with a repertoire-size bias correction applied to the TCR pairs. A later analysis estimated false discovery rates by permuting HLA or CMV assignments 20 times. In a later analysis, co-occurring TCRs were grouped using DBSCAN, and TCRdist sequence similarity was added for clustering within HLA-allele-positive subsets. Repertoires with fewer than 30,000 or more than 120,000 public chains, plus five repertoires with anomalous nucleotide sharing, were excluded from co-occurrence clustering. The clones in this table, taken by TCRdb from immuneACCESS, are in-frame only. Not every clone is retained; where verified, under half of the shortfall comes from an unresolved V gene, and the cause of the rest is unknown. That table gives V, J and clone size, and the DNA gave D and trimming. For this sample there are about 120,000 clones; more than 65% appear just once. The ten largest clones add up to approximately 11% of the sample.

Study-wide findings and limitations: Across donors, most TCR sequences were observed very rarely, whereas some public TCRs were present in many individuals. Because some donors lacked HLA typing at each locus, the association tests relied only on the typed subset. This cohort had only TCR beta chains sequenced, and the lack of alpha or paired-chain data limited which features could be detected. A later genetic analysis reported fewer N-insertions in productive TCRs among donors in an Asian-associated ancestry cluster than the roughly 690-donor mean. Compared with equally common non-associated chains, HLA-associated TCR beta chains in a later analysis were more clonally expanded and had lower generation probabilities. A later analysis found that most CMV-associated TCR beta chains appeared HLA-restricted, with HLA associations seemingly driven largely by CMV exposure. According to a later analysis, TCR association rates differed among HLA loci, with DRB1 alleles showing the most associated TCRs and HLA-C alleles showing the fewest. Presence/absence analyses assumed roughly uniform sequencing depth across donors, an assumption that may not hold. In an earlier analysis of 450 to 750 of the donors, most TCR beta V segments appeared in productive rearrangements about 87% or about 30% of the time, broadly matching IMGT annotations. At a false discovery rate of 0.05, a later analysis linked around 17,000 TCR beta sequences to specific HLA alleles. A further reported finding was that TCR beta sequences accurately predicted the HLA-A and HLA-B alleles for most subjects in the first cohort. In both the original and validation cohorts, the classifier was reported to diagnose cytomegalovirus status with high specificity and sensitivity. The only immune exposure information available for the cohort was CMV serostatus. When HLA alleles, especially DR and DQ, strongly co-occurred, TCR associations were difficult to assign to individual alleles. The study listed 164 TCR beta chains as associated with cytomegalovirus. In a later genetic analysis, a missense DCLRE1C variant was associated with V-gene and J-gene trimming of TCR beta chains, and the association was replicated in an independent cohort. In vitro tests confirmed that a few of the cytomegalovirus-associated TCR beta chains recognize cytomegalovirus antigens. Correlated functional status among segregating V segments might be attributable to linkage disequilibrium, but an unknown experimental factor could not be ruled out. The 87-base-pair reads could not distinguish some IMGT-functional V segments, including TRBV6-2 and TRBV6-3, so those segments were excluded. In a later analysis, several top co-occurrence clusters were reported to appear linked to parvovirus B19, influenza, CMV and Epstein-Barr virus. Because counts were too low, roughly 18 rarely observed V segments, including chromosome 9 orphons, were left out of the earlier analysis of 587 of the donors. A cluster of highly shared sequence variants was judged likely to represent a technical artifact of the sequencing pipeline. It was suggested by the authors that the approach could potentially be generalized to other disease states and immunological phenotypes.

In total, over 600 healthy bone marrow donors made up the cohort. Cohort members were all nominally healthy when sampled, although unrecorded immune exposures were likely present. The donor tested CMV seropositive and was one of the 289 seropositive cohort members. A peripheral blood sample was collected from each donor, and TCR beta sequencing was performed on peripheral blood mononuclear cells. Genomic DNA extraction from the blood cell samples was performed with the Qiagen DNeasy Blood Extraction Kit. This clone has just a few counts. It lacks a known antigen. It has no much larger one-base neighbor in the sample; base qualities were not kept.

The sequenced sample consisted of PBMCs. This TCR came from a man aged 40-49 years in good health and CMV-seropositive. Rearrangement joined TRBV6-1 to TRBJ2-7; a tentative D match to TRBD1 spans 6 bases. The CDR3 has the sequence CASRERWTASYEQYF. The sequenced DNA is TGTGCCAGCAGAGAGAGGTGGACAGCATCCTACGAGCAGTACTTC.